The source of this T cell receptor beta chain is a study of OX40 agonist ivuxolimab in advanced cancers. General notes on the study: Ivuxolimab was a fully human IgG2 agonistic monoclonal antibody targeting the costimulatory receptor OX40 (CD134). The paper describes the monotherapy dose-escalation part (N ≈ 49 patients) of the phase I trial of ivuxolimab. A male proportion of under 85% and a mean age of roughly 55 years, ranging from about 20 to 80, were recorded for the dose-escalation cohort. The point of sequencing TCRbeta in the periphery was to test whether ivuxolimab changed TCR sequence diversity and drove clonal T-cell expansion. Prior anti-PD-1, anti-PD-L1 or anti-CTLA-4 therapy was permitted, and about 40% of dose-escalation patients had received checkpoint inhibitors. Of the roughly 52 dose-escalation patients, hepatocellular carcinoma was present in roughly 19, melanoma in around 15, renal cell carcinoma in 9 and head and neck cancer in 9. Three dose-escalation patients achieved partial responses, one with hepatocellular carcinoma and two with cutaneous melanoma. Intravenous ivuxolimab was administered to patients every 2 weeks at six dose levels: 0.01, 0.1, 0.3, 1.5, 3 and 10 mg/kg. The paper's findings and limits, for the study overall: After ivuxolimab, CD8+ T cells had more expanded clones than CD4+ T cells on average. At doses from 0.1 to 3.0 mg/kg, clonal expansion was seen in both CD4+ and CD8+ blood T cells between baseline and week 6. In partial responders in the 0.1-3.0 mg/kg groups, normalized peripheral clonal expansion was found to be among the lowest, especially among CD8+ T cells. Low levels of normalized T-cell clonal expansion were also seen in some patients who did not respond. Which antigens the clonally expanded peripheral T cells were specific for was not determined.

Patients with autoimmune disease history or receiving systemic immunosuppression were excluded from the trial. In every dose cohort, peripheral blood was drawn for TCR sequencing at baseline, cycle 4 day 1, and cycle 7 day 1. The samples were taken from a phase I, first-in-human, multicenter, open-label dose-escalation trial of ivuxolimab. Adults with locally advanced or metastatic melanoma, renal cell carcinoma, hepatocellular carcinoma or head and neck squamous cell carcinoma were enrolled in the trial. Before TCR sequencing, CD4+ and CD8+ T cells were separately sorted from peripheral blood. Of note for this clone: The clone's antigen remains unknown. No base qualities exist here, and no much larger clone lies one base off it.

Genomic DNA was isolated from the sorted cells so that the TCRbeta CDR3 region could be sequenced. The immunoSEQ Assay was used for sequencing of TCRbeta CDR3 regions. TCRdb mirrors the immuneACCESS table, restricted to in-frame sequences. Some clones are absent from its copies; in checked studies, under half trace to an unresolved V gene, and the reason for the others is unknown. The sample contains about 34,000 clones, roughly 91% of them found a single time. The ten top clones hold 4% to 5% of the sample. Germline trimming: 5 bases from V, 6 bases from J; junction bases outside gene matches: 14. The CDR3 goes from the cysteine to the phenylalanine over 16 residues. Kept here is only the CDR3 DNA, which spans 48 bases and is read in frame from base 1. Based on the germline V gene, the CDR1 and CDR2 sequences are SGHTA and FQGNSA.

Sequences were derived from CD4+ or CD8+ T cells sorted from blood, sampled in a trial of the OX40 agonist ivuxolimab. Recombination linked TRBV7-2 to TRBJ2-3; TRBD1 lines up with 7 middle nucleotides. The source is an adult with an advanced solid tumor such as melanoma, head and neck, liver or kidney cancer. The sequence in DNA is TGTGCCAGCAGCCAAATCGACAGGGTCGATCTCGATACGCAGTATTTT. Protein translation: CASSQIDRVDLDTQYF.